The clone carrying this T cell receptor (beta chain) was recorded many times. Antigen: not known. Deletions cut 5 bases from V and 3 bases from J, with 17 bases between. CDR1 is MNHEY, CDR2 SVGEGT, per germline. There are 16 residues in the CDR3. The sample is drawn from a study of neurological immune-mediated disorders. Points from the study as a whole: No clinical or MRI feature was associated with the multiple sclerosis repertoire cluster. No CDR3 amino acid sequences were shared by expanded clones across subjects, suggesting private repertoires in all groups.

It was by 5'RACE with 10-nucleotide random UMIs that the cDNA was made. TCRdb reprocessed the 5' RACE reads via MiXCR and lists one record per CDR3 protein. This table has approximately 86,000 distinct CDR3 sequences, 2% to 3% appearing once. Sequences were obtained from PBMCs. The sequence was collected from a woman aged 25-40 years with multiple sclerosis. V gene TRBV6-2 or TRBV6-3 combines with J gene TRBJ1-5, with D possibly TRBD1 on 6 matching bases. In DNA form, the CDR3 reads TGTGCCAGCAGTGATCTAAAAGGACAGACCAATCAGCCCCAGCATTTT. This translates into CASSDLKGQTNQPQHF.